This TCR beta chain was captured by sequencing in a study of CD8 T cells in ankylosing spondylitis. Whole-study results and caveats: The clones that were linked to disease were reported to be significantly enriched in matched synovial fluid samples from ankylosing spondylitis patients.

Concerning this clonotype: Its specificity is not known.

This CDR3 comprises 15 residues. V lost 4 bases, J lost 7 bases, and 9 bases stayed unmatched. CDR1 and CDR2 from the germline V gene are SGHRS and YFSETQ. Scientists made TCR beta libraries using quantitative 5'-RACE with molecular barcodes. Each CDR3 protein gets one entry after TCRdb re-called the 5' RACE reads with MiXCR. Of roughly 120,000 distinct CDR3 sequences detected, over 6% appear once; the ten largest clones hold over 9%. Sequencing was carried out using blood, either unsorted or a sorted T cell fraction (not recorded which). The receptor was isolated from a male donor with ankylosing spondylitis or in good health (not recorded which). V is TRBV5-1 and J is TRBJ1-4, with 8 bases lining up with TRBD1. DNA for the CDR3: TGCGCCAGCAGCGACCAGACAGGGGTCGGTGAAAAACTGTTTTTT. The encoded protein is CASSDQTGVGEKLFF.